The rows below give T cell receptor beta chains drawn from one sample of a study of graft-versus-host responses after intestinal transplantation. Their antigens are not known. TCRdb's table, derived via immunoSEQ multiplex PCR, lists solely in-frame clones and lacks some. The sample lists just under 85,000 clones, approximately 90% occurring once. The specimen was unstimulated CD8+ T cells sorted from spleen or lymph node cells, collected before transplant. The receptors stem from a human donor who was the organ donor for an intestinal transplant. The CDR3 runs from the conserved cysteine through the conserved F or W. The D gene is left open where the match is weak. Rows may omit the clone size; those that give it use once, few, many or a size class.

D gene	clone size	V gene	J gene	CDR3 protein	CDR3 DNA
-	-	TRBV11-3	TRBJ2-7	CASTGNDYEQYF	TGTGCCAGCACCGGGAACGACTACGAGCAGTACTTC
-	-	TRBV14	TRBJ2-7	CASSLGKGLYEQYF	TGTGCCAGCAGCCTCGGGAAGGGGCTCTACGAGCAGTACTTC
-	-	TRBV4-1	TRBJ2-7	CASSHPERGAYEQYF	TGCGCCAGCAGCCACCCCGAAAGGGGGGCCTACGAGCAGTACTTC
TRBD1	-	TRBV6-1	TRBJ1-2	CASSHPGQGVHGYTF	TGTGCCAGCAGTCACCCGGGACAGGGTGTCCATGGCTACACCTTC
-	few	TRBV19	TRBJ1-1	CASGGTEAFF	TGTGCCAGTGGTGGCACTGAAGCTTTCTTT
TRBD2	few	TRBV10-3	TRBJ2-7	CAISLAGTPNEQYF	TGTGCCATCAGCCTAGCGGGGACTCCCAACGAGCAGTACTTC
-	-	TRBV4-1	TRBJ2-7	CASSQLGQTKYF	TGCGCCAGCAGCCAATTGGGGCAAACCAAGTACTTC
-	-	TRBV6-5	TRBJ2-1	CASSYSILGKPFF	TGTGCCAGCAGTTACTCGATATTAGGCAAACCGTTCTTC
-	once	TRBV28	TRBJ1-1	CASSLLPQAGTEAFF	TGTGCCAGCAGTTTACTACCTCAAGCTGGAACTGAAGCTTTCTTT
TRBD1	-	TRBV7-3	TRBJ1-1	CASSFDRVNTEAFF	TGTGCCAGCAGCTTCGACAGGGTGAACACTGAAGCTTTCTTT
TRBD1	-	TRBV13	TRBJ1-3	CASSGVQGSGNTIYF	TGTGCCAGCAGCGGAGTACAGGGGTCAGGAAACACCATATATTTT